The clone carrying this T cell receptor (beta chain) was counted between two and nine times. This sample was included in a study of T cells in narcolepsy. The wider study: Patients with NT1 or NT2 and healthy control donors were enrolled.

Sequenced by immunoSEQ multiplex PCR; TCRdb stores in-frame clones only, minus some. The sample has over 25,000 clones, 70% to 80% seen once. Trimming took 8 bases from V and 5 from J; bases not matched to a gene: 12. The CDR3 runs to 14 residues. Per the germline V gene, CDR1 is MNHNS and CDR2 is SASEGT. This clonotype was sampled from a human donor with narcolepsy. This chain connects TRBV6-1 to TRBJ2-7; TRBD2 matches 7 bases. Material for sequencing was CD45RA- memory CD4+ T cells from PBMCs. The CDR3 spells CASAGGGAGDEQYF. Written as DNA, the CDR3 is TGTGCCAGCGCTGGGGGGGGAGCCGGGGACGAGCAGTACTTC.